The 12 T cell receptor beta chains below all came from one sample that was sequenced in a study of cytomegalovirus exposure and HLA in healthy donors. In the PCR, 60 Vbeta and 13 Jbeta primers were used. Sequenced by immunoSEQ multiplex PCR; TCRdb stores in-frame clones only, minus some. The data contain some 150,000 clones, 82% of them singletons. Sequencing input: PBMCs. These TCRs come from a woman aged 50 to 60 in good health and CMV-seropositive.

V usage is TRBV7-9 and J usage is TRBJ1-2; D unclear. Germline values: CDR1 SEHNR, CDR2 FQNEAQ (reference sequence). This CDR3 has 13 amino acids. The V end lost 3 bases, the J end lost 3 bases, and 8 bases lay between the germline ends. The chain's CDR3 is CASSFFPYYGYTF. DNA of the CDR3: TGTGCCAGCAGCTTTTTCCCCTACTATGGCTACACCTTC.

The V gene is TRBV5-1, the J gene TRBJ2-7; D not resolved. V was clipped by 0 bases and J by 2 bases, with 3 bases between them. The germline V gene has CDR1 SGHRS and CDR2 YFSETQ. The CDR3 runs 12 residues. CDR3 residues: CASSLDTYEQYF. In DNA form, the CDR3 reads TGCGCCAGCAGCTTGGATACCTACGAGCAGTACTTC.

This chain uses TRBV7-9 with TRBJ2-7; 11 nucleotides agree with TRBD2. The germline gives CDR1 SEHNR, CDR2 FQNEAQ (reference sequence). The CDR3 consists of 14 residues. V dropped 5 bases and J dropped 5; count of bases not matched to a gene: 5. CDR3 coding DNA: TGTGCCAGCAGCAAACTAGCGGGAGAGGACGAGCAGTACTTC. It codes for CASSKLAGEDEQYF.

The chain joins TRBV6-1 to TRBJ2-7, with 14 bases matching TRBD2. This CDR3 contains 15 residues. After removal of 6 bases from V and 2 bases from J, the junction contained 3 bases not matched to a gene. The germline CDR1 and CDR2 sequences are MNHNS and SASEGT. The CDR3 here is CASSATSGRAYEQYF. Here the CDR3 DNA reads TGTGCCAGCAGCGCGACTAGCGGGAGGGCCTACGAGCAGTACTTC.

The gene calls are TRBV5-1 and TRBJ2-7; weak D call: TRBD1 (6 bases). Germline CDR1 reads SGHRS; CDR2 reads YFSETQ. The CDR3 loop spans 14 amino acids. V was pared by 0 bases and J by 3 bases, with 10 bases between. The CDR3 bases are TGCGCCAGCAGCTTGGTACAGGGCGACTACGAGCAGTACTTC. It translates to CASSLVQGDYEQYF.

The chain is built from TRBV27 and TRBJ2-7, with 10 bases matching TRBD2. From germline, CDR1 is MNHEY and CDR2 SMNVEV (reference sequence). This CDR3 spans 15 amino acids. With V trimmed by 6 bases and J by 4 bases, 9 bases remained unmatched. The CDR3 bases are TGTGCCAGCAGCCTTTCCAGCGGGGGGGGGTACGAGCAGTACTTC. Its protein is CASSLSSGGGYEQYF.

This chain links TRBV30 with TRBJ1-5; D is perhaps TRBD1 (5 bases). The CDR3 is made up of 16 amino acids. Germline assignment: CDR1 GTSNPN and CDR2 SVGIG (reference sequence). V gave up 0 bases and J gave up 5 bases, with 17 bases separating them. The CDR3: CAWSVSGGRYDQPQHF. CDR3 nucleotide sequence: TGTGCCTGGAGTGTATCGGGGGGGAGATATGATCAGCCCCAGCATTTT.

In this sample, this clone turned up a few times. J is TRBJ1-6 and V is TRBV7-2; TRBD1 aligns across 7 bases. The CDR3 length is 15 residues. With 4 bases clipped from V and 14 bases from J, the junction kept 14 bases outside the gene matches. Germline values: CDR1 SGHTA, CDR2 FQGNSA. CDR3 nucleotide sequence: TGTGCCAGCAGCTCGAGACAGGGCCCTCAGGGCACCCTCCACTTT. Protein: CASSSRQGPQGTLHF. The full variable domain, completed using reference TRBV7-2 and TRBJ1-6, is GAGVSQSPSNKVTEKGKDVELRCDPISGHTALYWYRQSLGQGLEFLIYFQGNSAPDKSGLPSDRFSAERTGGSVSTLTIQRTQQEDSAVYLCASSSRQGPQGTLHFGNGTRLTVT.

The rearrangement links TRBV7-9 to TRBJ1-6; TRBD1 is a possible D gene (6 bases). The CDR3 runs 16 residues. Germline V gene data show CDR1 as SEHNR and CDR2 as FQNEAQ (reference sequence). V lost 4 bases and J lost 7, with 17 bases in between. The CDR3 nucleotides read TGTGCCAGCAGCTCCTTCCAGGGGATTTACAATTCACCCCTCCACTTT. Translation gives CASSSFQGIYNSPLHF.

CDR3 protein: CASSLEGGDTGELFF. The CDR3 nucleotides read TGTGCCAGCAGTTTAGAGGGAGGCGACACCGGGGAGCTGTTTTTT. The genes are TRBV6-5 and TRBJ2-2, with D perhaps matching TRBD2 (6 bases). Per the germline V gene, CDR1 is MNHEY and CDR2 is SVGAGI. V was cut by 4 bases and J by 3 bases, with 12 bases left in between. The CDR3 covers 15 residues.

This clone was picked up a small number of times. The chain uses TRBV6-1 and TRBJ2-2, with 8 bases lining up with TRBD2. Germline V gives CDR1 MNHNS, CDR2 SASEGT. With 6 bases clipped from V and 3 bases from J, the junction kept 3 bases outside the gene matches. The CDR3 runs to 14 residues. The CDR3 DNA follows: TGTGCCAGCAGGCCGGGACTAGACACCGGGGAGCTGTTTTTT. Its protein product is CASRPGLDTGELFF.

The V call is TRBV4-2, the J call TRBJ2-2, with D possibly matching TRBD2 (7 bases). V lost 1 base to trimming and J lost 0 bases, with 18 bases between them. Germline assignment: CDR1 LGHNA and CDR2 YNFKEQ. There are 19 residues in the CDR3. The DNA for the CDR3 is TGTGCCAGCAGCCAAGTGCCCGGGGGGCGGGGCACGAACACCGGGGAGCTGTTTTTT. Protein sequence: CASSQVPGGRGTNTGELFF.